The clone carrying this T cell receptor (beta chain) was seen at least ten times. This specimen comes from a study of metastatic and nonmetastatic thyroid tumors. Across the whole study: Repertoires of blood and of tissue (tumor or nodule) from malignant and benign thyroid patients were compared.

TCRdb reanalyzed the PCR reads via MiXCR. Among over 25,000 clones listed, under 8% were seen once. Each patient went into thyroid surgery without having received any treatment. The germline V gene has CDR1 MGHRA and CDR2 YSYEKL. This CDR3 comprises 12 residues. Trimming removed 2 bases at V and 10 bases at J, with 9 bases between. This receptor was obtained from a female donor with papillary thyroid cancer or a benign thyroid nodule (not recorded which). Some clones in this sample may be carry-over from other donors' samples. Sequencing was performed on blood. This chain uses TRBV4-1 with TRBJ1-5; a weak D match, TRBD1 (5 bases). The CDR3 bases are TGCGCCAGCAGCCAATTAGGGGAACCCCAGCATTTT. As protein: CASSQLGEPQHF.